This T cell receptor beta chain was sequenced for a study of CD8 T cells in ankylosing spondylitis. Study observations and caveats: Some motif variants had been reported before (in reactive arthritis synovial fluid and blood). Apparently characteristic of ankylosing spondylitis blood was a TCR beta motif (roughly eight highly homologous variants). Significant enrichment of disease-linked clones was reported in matched ankylosing spondylitis synovial fluid.

This clonotype was detected a few times. The antigen remains undetermined. Germline-derived CDR1 and CDR2 are DFQATT and SNEGSKA (reference sequence). V lost 0 bases and J 8 bases, leaving 16 bases between the germline ends. This CDR3 has 15 amino acids. The authors made TCR beta libraries by quantitative 5'-RACE with molecular barcodes. Via MiXCR, TCRdb re-called the 5' RACE reads, giving one row per CDR3 protein. The sample has some 200,000 distinct CDR3 sequences, roughly 25% seen once. This TCR derives from a male donor with ankylosing spondylitis or in good health (not recorded which). Sequencing input: blood, either unsorted or a sorted T cell fraction (not recorded which). V is TRBV20-1 and J is TRBJ1-4, with a weak D call TRBD1 (6 bases). The CDR3 spells CSARDPGGFFEKLFF. The CDR3, as DNA: TGCAGTGCTAGAGATCCGGGGGGCTTTTTCGAAAAACTGTTTTTT.